This T cell receptor (beta chain) was recorded in a study of T-cell reconstitution after alpha-beta-depleted transplantation in children. Study observations and caveats: A year had passed since transplant, and T-cell counts and diversity by then came mostly from newly produced T cells. Several hundred expanded graft clones reportedly gave rise to the alpha-beta T cells present about two months after transplant. High day-60 TCRbeta diversity in some patients came from surviving recipient T cells and thymic progenitors.

Points on this clonotype: Its antigen remains unknown.

Unique molecular identifiers featured in how the TCRbeta library was prepared. TCRdb redid the calling of the PCR reads with MiXCR, one entry per CDR3 protein. In the table there are 450,000 to 600,000 distinct CDR3 sequences, 10% of which are singletons. V lost 6 bases to trimming and J lost 1 base, with 6 bases between them. Per the germline V gene, CDR1 is ENHRY and CDR2 is SYGVKD. The CDR3 loop spans 12 amino acids. The clonotype originates from a child between 2 and 9 years old with inherited bone marrow failure, due to receive a stem cell transplant. The rearrangement joins TRBV10-3 to TRBJ2-5; D unresolved. The sample in question was PBMCs, obtained before TCRalphabeta/CD19-depleted stem cell transplant. The CDR3 loop is CAISQPQETQYF. CDR3 nucleotide sequence: TGTGCCATCAGCCAACCCCAAGAGACCCAGTACTTC.